A single sample is the source of the 16 T cell receptor beta chains below, sequenced in a study of control samples from healthy donors and cancer patients. Sequenced by immunoSEQ multiplex PCR; TCRdb stores in-frame clones only, minus some. The sample consists of about 180,000 clones, 90% of them appearing once. The sample consisted of blood. The receptors come from a woman in her 50s in good health.

As for this clone: Other DNA sequences from this sample encode an identical CDR3 as well. The V and J genes are TRBV18 and TRBJ1-1; a weak D match, TRBD1 (5 bases). V was pared by 2 bases and J by 3 bases, with 7 bases between. Looked up from germline, CDR1 is KGHSH and CDR2 is LQKENI. The CDR3 totals 13 residues. CDR3 sequence (DNA): TGTGCCAGCTCACCAGGGGGTGACACTGAAGCTTTCTTT. Its translation: CASSPGGDTEAFF.

This rearrangement joins TRBV6-4 to TRBJ2-3; the match to TRBD2 covers 14 bases. Germline V gene sequence: CDR1 MRHNA, CDR2 SNTAGT. This CDR3 spans 15 amino acids. V dropped 2 bases and J dropped 8; count of bases not matched to a gene: 3. This CDR3 reads CASSDGTSGGGTQYF. DNA of the CDR3: TGTGCCAGCAGTGACGGGACTAGCGGGGGAGGTACGCAGTATTTT.

V usage is TRBV7-9 and J usage is TRBJ1-1, with D unresolved. Germline assignment: CDR1 SEHNR and CDR2 FQNEAQ (reference sequence). CDR3 size: 13 residues. V was shortened by 2 bases and J by 1 base, with 5 bases between the two germline ends. CDR3 loop: CASSLTPNTEAFF. CDR3 coding DNA: TGTGCCAGCAGCTTAACGCCGAACACTGAAGCTTTCTTT. Supplemented by reference TRBV7-9 and TRBJ1-1, the full variable domain reads DTGVSQNPRHKITKRGQNVTFRCDPISEHNRLYWYRQTLGQGPEFLTYFQNEAQLEKSRLLSDRFSAERPKGSFSTLEIQRTEQGDSAMYLCASSLTPNTEAFFGQGTRLTVV.

On this clone: At one boundary the junction diverges from the germline segment, which might be a read error. The V and J genes are TRBV7-9 and TRBJ2-3, with 7 bases fitting TRBD2. Germline assignment: CDR1 SEHNR and CDR2 FQNEAQ (reference sequence). There are 14 residues in the CDR3. DNA for the CDR3: TGTGCCAGCAGCCCCACGACTAGCACAGATACGCGGTATTTT. Translating gives CASSPTTSTDTRYF.

The gene calls are TRBV7-2 and TRBJ2-7; 8 bases line up with TRBD2. Trimming removed 3 bases from V and 5 bases from J; junction bases left unmatched: 9. This CDR3 has 15 amino acids. Germline V CDR1 and CDR2: SGHTA, FQGNSA. CDR3 nucleotide sequence: TGTGCCAGCAGCTTTCGCGGGAGGCAGACGGACGAGCAGTACTTC. It specifies CASSFRGRQTDEQYF.

The chain carries TRBV30 and TRBJ2-5; D ambiguous. The length of the CDR3 is 15 residues. CDR1 GTSNPN and CDR2 SVGIG come from the germline V gene (reference sequence). The V end was cut by 2 bases, the J end by 4 bases, with 17 bases between. The CDR3 nucleotides read TGTGCCTGGAGTTATACCCTATCACTGGGAGAGACCCAGTACTTC. The encoded protein is CAWSYTLSLGETQYF.

The chain employs TRBV28 and TRBJ2-7, with TRBD1 identical over 12 bases. J was trimmed by 4 bases and V by 9 bases; bases with no gene match: 13. CDR1 and CDR2 (germline): MDHEN, SYDVKM. The CDR3 covers 16 residues. DNA of the CDR3: TGTGCCAGTACCGGGACAGGGGGCTTGTATAGTTACGAGCAGTACTTC. Its protein is CASTGTGGLYSYEQYF. The full variable domain, its missing parts supplied by reference TRBV28 and TRBJ2-7, is DVKVTQSSRYLVKRTGEKVFLECVQDMDHENMFWYRQDPGLGLRLIYFSYDVKMKEKGDIPEGYSVSREKKERFSLILESASTNQTSMYLCASTGTGGLYSYEQYFGPGTRLTVT.

A single count supports this clone. This rearrangement joins TRBV25-1 to TRBJ2-5, with D possibly being TRBD2 (6 bases). V lost 8 bases and J 7 bases, leaving 20 bases between the germline ends. The germline V gene encodes CDR1 MGHDK and CDR2 SYGVNS. This CDR3 spans 14 amino acids. The CDR3 region is CASSETRGYGTQYF. CDR3 sequence (DNA): TGTGCCAGCTCCGAGACTAGGGGCTATGGGACCCAGTACTTC.

This chain links TRBV6-2 or TRBV6-3 with TRBJ2-1; 8 bases are shared with TRBD2. CDR3 size: 14 residues. With V trimmed by 4 bases and J by 5 bases, 4 bases remained unmatched. From germline, CDR1 is MNHEY and CDR2 SVGEGT. The CDR3 loop reads CASSSGGGNNEQFF. The DNA of the CDR3 is TGTGCCAGCAGTTCCGGCGGGGGGAACAATGAGCAGTTCTTC.

CDR3 in amino acids: CASSRGLALEQYF. In nucleotides, the CDR3 is TGTGCCAGCAGCCGGGGACTAGCGTTGGAGCAGTACTTC. The chain couples TRBV3-1 (or the pseudogene TRBV3-2) to TRBJ2-7; 10 bases line up with TRBD2. The germline CDR1 and CDR2 sequences are LGHDT and YNNKEL (reference sequence). Germline trimming cut 4 bases from V and 7 bases from J; bases unmatched to any gene: 4. The CDR3 length is 13 residues.

This clone appeared a few times. The chain links TRBV5-4 to TRBJ2-3, with TRBD2 identical over 10 bases. Germline values: CDR1 SGHNT, CDR2 YYREEE (reference sequence). The CDR3 is 15 amino acids. Trimming took 6 bases from V and 6 from J; bases not matched to a gene: 10. CDR3 DNA sequence: TGTGCCAGCACCACGGGTCCTAGCGGGAGTGATACGCAGTATTTT. Translating gives CASTTGPSGSDTQYF.

The gene calls are TRBV2 and TRBJ1-2, with D unclear. The V gene's germline CDR1 is SNHLY and CDR2 FYNNEI. This CDR3 region has 12 residues. The V and J ends lost 2 bases and 2 bases respectively, with 3 bases between them. The CDR3 DNA follows: TGTGCCAGCAGTGAACAGAACTATGGCTACACCTTC. As protein: CASSEQNYGYTF.

This rearrangement joins TRBV29-1 to TRBJ1-2, with 9 bases matching TRBD1. In germline, CDR1 is SQVTM, CDR2 ANQGSEA. This CDR3 is 13 amino acids long. J gave up 1 base and V 7 bases, and 4 bases lay outside the gene matches. The CDR3 sequence: CSARTGDNYGYTF. DNA for the CDR3: TGCAGCGCACGGACAGGGGATAACTATGGCTACACCTTC.

The J gene is TRBJ2-2, the V gene TRBV3-1 (or the pseudogene TRBV3-2); D not certain. Trimming removed 4 bases from V and 5 bases from J, with 11 bases in between. From germline, CDR1 is LGHDT and CDR2 YNNKEL (reference sequence). The CDR3 spans 14 residues. This CDR3 reads CASSLGRLTGELFF. The CDR3 DNA reads TGTGCCAGCAGCCTGGGCAGACTGACCGGGGAGCTGTTTTTT.

The chain is built from TRBV7-2 and TRBJ1-2; D is unclear. Per germline, CDR1 SGHTA and CDR2 FQGNSA. This CDR3 comprises 14 residues. Trimming shortened V by 8 bases and J by 2 bases, and 15 bases separated the two germline ends. Here the CDR3 DNA reads TGTGCCAGCCGCCCAGGTGGGGTGAACTATGGCTACACCTTC. Translation: CASRPGGVNYGYTF.

The chain couples TRBV30 to TRBJ2-3; the match to TRBD2 covers 8 bases. The V gene's germline CDR1 is GTSNPN and CDR2 SVGIG (reference sequence). Trimming removed 5 bases from V and 2 bases from J; junction bases left unmatched: 12. The CDR3 has 16 residues. CDR3 residues: CAWGPKGRGDTDTQYF. The CDR3 nucleotides are TGTGCCTGGGGCCCCAAGGGGCGGGGGGACACAGATACGCAGTATTTT.